These 2 T cell receptor beta chains came from one sample sequenced in a study of T cell repertoires in cytomegalovirus infection. Each CDR3 protein gets one entry after TCRdb re-called the reads with MiXCR. The table records roughly 180,000 distinct CDR3 sequences, 20% to 25% of them present only once. These TCRs are of unknown antigen specificity. This material consisted of CD8+ T cells from cultured PBMCs, taken from culture after CMV antigen stimulation. These receptors were taken from a human donor in good health (CMV status not recorded). Some clones in this sample may be carry-over from other donors' samples.

The CDR3 spells CASSSSGGAAGELFF. CDR3 coding DNA: TGTGCCAGCAGCTCTAGCGGGGGGGCCGCCGGGGAGCTGTTTTTT. The chain has TRBV7-6 and TRBJ2-2; 12 positions agree with TRBD2. Looked up from germline, CDR1 is SGHVS and CDR2 is FNYEAQ. The CDR3 totals 15 residues. Losses at the gene ends were 4 bases for V and 6 bases for J; bases not matched to a gene: 3. The full variable domain, with the rest looked up from reference TRBV7-6 and TRBJ2-2, is GAGVSQSPRYKVTKRGQDVALRCDPISGHVSLYWYRQALGQGPEFLTYFNYEAQQDKSGLPNDRFSAERPEGSISTLTIQRTEQRDSAMYRCASSSSGGAAGELFFGEGSRLTVL.

V is TRBV27 and J is TRBJ2-7; no definite D call. This CDR3 is 15 amino acids long. Germline V lookup: CDR1 MNHEY, CDR2 SMNVEV (reference sequence). V was trimmed by 3 bases and J by 3 bases, leaving 15 bases between them. CDR3 amino acids: CASSFGLPISYEQYF. The CDR3 DNA follows: TGTGCCAGCAGTTTCGGGCTTCCAATCAGCTACGAGCAGTACTTC.